This TCR beta chain stems from a study of blood T cell repertoires in COVID-19. V lost 1 base to trimming and J lost 0 bases, with 5 bases between them. Germline loops: CDR1 LGHNT, CDR2 FRNRAP. This CDR3 spans 14 amino acids. The assay was immunoSEQ multiplex PCR, and TCRdb's table has in-frame clones only and misses some. The sample records 200,000 to 300,000 clones, around nine tenths being singletons. The chain links TRBV12-5 to TRBJ2-3, with D perhaps TRBD1 (5 bases). The receptor was derived from a man older than 75 with acute or convalescent COVID-19. The specimen was peripheral blood. The CDR3 DNA follows: TGTGCTAGTGGTTTGGACAGGAGCACAGATACGCAGTATTTT. Amino acid sequence: CASGLDRSTDTQYF.